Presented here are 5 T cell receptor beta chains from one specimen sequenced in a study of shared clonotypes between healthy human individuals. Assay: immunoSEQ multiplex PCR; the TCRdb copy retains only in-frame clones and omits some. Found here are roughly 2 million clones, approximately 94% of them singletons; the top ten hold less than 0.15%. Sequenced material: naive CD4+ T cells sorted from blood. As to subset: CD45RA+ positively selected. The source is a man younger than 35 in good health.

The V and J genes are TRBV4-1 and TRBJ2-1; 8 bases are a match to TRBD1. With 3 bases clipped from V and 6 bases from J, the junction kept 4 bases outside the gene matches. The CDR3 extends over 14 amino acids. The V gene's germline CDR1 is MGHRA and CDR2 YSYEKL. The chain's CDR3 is CASSHPDRANEQFF. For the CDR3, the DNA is TGCGCCAGCAGCCACCCGGACAGGGCCAATGAGCAGTTCTTC.

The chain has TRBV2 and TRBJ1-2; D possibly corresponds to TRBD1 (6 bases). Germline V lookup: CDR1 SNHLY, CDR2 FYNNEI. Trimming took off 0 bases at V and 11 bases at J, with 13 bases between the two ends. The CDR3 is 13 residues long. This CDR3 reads CASSEAGARGYTF. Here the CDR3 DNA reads TGTGCCAGCAGTGAAGCCGGGGCAAGGGGGTACACCTTC.

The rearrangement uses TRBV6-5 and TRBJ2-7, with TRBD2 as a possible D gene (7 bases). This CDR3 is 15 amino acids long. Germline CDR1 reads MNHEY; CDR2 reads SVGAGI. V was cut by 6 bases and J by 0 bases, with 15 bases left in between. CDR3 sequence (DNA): TGTGCCAGCAGCCGAGGGGGGGGGAGCTCCTACGAGCAGTACTTC. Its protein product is CASSRGGGSSYEQYF.

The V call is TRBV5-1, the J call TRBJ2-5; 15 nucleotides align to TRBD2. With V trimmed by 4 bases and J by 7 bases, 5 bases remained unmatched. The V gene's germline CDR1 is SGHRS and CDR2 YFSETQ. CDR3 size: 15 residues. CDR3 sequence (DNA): TGCGCCAGCAGCATCGGGACTAGCGGGGGGTGGACCCAGTACTTC. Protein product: CASSIGTSGGWTQYF.

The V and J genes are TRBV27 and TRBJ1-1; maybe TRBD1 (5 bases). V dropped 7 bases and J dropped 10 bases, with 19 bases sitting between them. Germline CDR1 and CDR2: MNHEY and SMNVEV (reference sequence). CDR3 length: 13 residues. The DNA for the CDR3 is TGTGCCAGCACTTCTACGGGTCTGGGGGTAGCTTTCTTT. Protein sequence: CASTSTGLGVAFF.